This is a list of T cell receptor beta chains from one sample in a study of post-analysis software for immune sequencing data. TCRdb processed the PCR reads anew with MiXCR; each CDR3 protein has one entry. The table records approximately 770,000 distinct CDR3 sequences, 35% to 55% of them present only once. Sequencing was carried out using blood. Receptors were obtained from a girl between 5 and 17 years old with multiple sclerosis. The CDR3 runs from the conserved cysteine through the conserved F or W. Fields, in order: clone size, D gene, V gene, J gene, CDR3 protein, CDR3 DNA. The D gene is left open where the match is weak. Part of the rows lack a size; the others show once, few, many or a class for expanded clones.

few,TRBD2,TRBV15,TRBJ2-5,CATIPGLGSGEQYF,TGTGCCACCATCCCGGGACTAGGCTCGGGTGAGCAGTACTTC
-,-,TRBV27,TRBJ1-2,CASSELGRRYGYTF,TGTGCCAGCAGTGAACTGGGTAGGCGGTATGGCTACACCTTC
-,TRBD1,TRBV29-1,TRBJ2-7,CSVGTGWNSYEQYF,TGCAGCGTTGGGACAGGGTGGAACTCCTACGAGCAGTACTTC
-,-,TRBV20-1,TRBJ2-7,CSASSGLGRGQKQERGYF,TGCAGTGCTAGTTCAGGTCTCGGCCGCGGACAGAAGCAAGAGAGAGGGTACTTC
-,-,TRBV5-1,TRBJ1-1,CASSLEPDTVEAFF,TGCGCCAGCAGCTTGGAGCCCGATACGGTGGAAGCTTTCTTT
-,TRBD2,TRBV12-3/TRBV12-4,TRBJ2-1,CASSFVFRTSGYNEQFF,TGTGCCAGCAGTTTCGTCTTCCGGACTAGCGGGTACAATGAGCAGTTCTTC
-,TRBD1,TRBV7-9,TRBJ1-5,CASSLAGTETNQPQHF,TGTGCCAGCAGCTTAGCGGGGACAGAAACTAATCAGCCCCAGCATTTT
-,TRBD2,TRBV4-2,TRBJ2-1,CASSQDRKRERYNEQFF,TGTGCCAGCAGCCAAGATCGCAAGCGGGAGAGGTACAATGAGCAGTTCTTC
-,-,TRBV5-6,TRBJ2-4,CASSPGRGVHGAKNIQYF,TGTGCCAGCAGCCCTGGAAGGGGCGTTCATGGGGCCAAAAACATTCAGTACTTC
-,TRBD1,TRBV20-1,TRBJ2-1,CSARGTGGWGSYNEQFF,TGCAGTGCTAGAGGGACAGGGGGCTGGGGGAGCTACAATGAGCAGTTCTTC
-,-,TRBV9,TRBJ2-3,CASSVEPKTGSTDTQYF,TGTGCCAGCAGCGTAGAACCGAAGACAGGTAGCACAGATACGCAGTATTTT
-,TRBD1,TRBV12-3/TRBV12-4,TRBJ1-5,CASSPRQGDQPQHF,TGTGCCAGCAGTCCCCGACAGGGTGATCAGCCCCAGCATTTT
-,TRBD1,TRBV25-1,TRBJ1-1,CASTPRTGEITEAFF,TGTGCCAGCACCCCTCGGACAGGGGAGATCACTGAAGCTTTCTTT
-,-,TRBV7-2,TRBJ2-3,CASSLLSSLFTDTQYF,TGTGCCAGCAGCCTACTTAGCTCCCTATTCACAGATACGCAGTATTTT
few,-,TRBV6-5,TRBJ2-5,CASRLWETQYF,TGTGCCAGCAGATTGTGGGAGACCCAGTACTTC
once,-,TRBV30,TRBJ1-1,CAWSPTSEAFF,TGTGCCTGGAGTCCCACATCTGAAGCTTTCTTT
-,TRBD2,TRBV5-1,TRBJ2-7,CASSFKLAGGFYEQYF,TGCGCCAGCAGCTTTAAACTAGCGGGAGGATTCTACGAGCAGTACTTC
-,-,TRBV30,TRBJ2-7,CAWRGGWQGPPYEQYF,TGTGCCTGGAGAGGAGGCTGGCAGGGGCCGCCTTACGAGCAGTACTTC
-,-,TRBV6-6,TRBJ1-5,CTSSPSDSNQPQHF,TGTACCAGCAGTCCGAGCGACAGTAATCAGCCCCAGCATTTT
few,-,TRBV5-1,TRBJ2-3,CASSLQGMGGDTQYF,TGCGCCAGCAGCCTACAGGGTATGGGAGGAGATACGCAGTATTTT
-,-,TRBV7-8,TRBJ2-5,CASSHTSWGNQTQYF,TGTGCCAGCAGCCACACCTCGTGGGGAAATCAGACCCAGTACTTC
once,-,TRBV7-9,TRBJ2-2,CASSPRTDTGELFF,TGTGCCAGCAGCCCCAGGACGGACACCGGGGAGCTGTTTTTT
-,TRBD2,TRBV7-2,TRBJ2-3,CASTPGGAGGTDTQYF,TGTGCCAGCACCCCGGGCGGAGCGGGAGGGACAGATACGCAGTATTTT
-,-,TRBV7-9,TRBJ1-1,CASSPPGGTEAFF,TGTGCCAGCAGTCCTCCCGGGGGCACTGAAGCTTTCTTT
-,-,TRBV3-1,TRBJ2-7,CASSQEGMAGPTYEQYF,TGTGCCAGCAGCCAAGAGGGGATGGCGGGTCCGACCTACGAGCAGTACTTC
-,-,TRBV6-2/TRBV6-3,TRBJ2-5,CASMSEVGQYF,TGTGCCAGCATGTCGGAAGTCGGGCAGTACTTC
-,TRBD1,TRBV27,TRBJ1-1,CASSLGPGQAATGAEAFF,TGTGCCAGCAGTTTAGGGCCGGGACAGGCCGCTACAGGGGCTGAAGCTTTCTTT
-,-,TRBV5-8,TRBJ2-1,CAQRVRSYNEQFF,TGTGCCCAACGGGTTAGGTCCTACAATGAGCAGTTCTTC
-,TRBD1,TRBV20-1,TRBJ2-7,CSAGTGTGEDEQYF,TGCAGTGCTGGGACCGGGACAGGGGAGGACGAGCAGTACTTC
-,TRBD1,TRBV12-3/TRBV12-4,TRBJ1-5,CASSLGRGTNQPQHF,TGTGCCAGCAGCCTCGGCAGGGGGACGAATCAGCCCCAGCATTTT
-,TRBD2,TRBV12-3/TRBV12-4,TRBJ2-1,CASSPRTSLIDEQFF,TGTGCCAGCAGTCCACGGACTAGTCTGATCGATGAGCAGTTCTTC
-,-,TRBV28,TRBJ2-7,CASSLLRFRTATYEQYF,TGTGCCAGCAGTTTACTCCGGTTCAGGACAGCAACCTACGAGCAGTACTTC
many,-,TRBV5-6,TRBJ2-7,CASSRGPYEQYF,TGTGCCAGCAGCAGAGGACCCTACGAGCAGTACTTC
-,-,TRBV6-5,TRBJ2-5,CASSPSRWPGETQYF,TGTGCCAGCAGTCCATCACGGTGGCCGGGGGAGACCCAGTACTTC
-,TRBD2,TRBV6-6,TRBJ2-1,CASGREEYNEQFF,TGTGCCAGCGGGAGGGAGGAGTACAATGAGCAGTTCTTC
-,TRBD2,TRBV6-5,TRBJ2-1,CASSQLAGVSDEQFF,TGTGCCAGCAGTCAACTAGCGGGAGTATCGGATGAGCAGTTCTTC
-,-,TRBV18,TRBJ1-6,CASSNGTARGYSPLHF,TGTGCCAGCTCGAACGGGACGGCCAGGGGATACTCACCCCTCCACTTT
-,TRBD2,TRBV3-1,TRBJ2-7,CASSQDPRRRTSGRGVSEQYF,TGTGCCAGCAGCCAAGATCCTCGGCGCAGGACTAGCGGGAGAGGAGTCTCCGAGCAGTACTTC
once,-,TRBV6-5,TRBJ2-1,CASSYKTPDYNEQFF,TGTGCCAGCAGTTACAAGACCCCGGACTACAATGAGCAGTTCTTC
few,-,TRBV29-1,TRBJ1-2,CSVEDASYGYTF,TGCAGCGTTGAGGATGCTAGCTATGGCTACACCTTC
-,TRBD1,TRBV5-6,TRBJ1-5,CASSFDRTGRVQPQHF,TGTGCCAGCAGCTTCGACCGGACAGGCAGGGTTCAGCCCCAGCATTTT
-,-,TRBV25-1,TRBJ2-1,CASVDEAGNEQFF,TGTGCCAGCGTAGACGAAGCAGGGAATGAGCAGTTCTTC
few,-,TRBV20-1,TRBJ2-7,CSARDRGFGEQYF,TGCAGTGCTAGAGATCGGGGGTTCGGGGAGCAGTACTTC
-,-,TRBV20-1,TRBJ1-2,CSAGTIYGYTF,TGCAGTGCGGGAACCATCTATGGCTACACCTTC
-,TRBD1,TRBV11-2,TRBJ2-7,CASSFAAPGQLYEQYF,TGTGCCAGCAGCTTCGCTGCTCCGGGACAGTTATACGAGCAGTACTTC
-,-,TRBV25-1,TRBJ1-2,CASSGLGGGYGYTF,TGTGCCAGCAGTGGCTTAGGGGGAGGTTATGGCTACACCTTC
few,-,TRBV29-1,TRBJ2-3,CSVAGRGQADTQYF,TGCAGCGTTGCAGGGCGGGGGCAGGCAGATACGCAGTATTTT
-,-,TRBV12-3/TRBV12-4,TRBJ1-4,CASSQGGNEKLFF,TGTGCCAGCAGCCAGGGCGGAAATGAAAAACTGTTTTTT
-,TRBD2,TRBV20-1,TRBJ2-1,CSARGASGGNEQFF,TGCAGTGCTAGAGGGGCTAGCGGGGGGAATGAGCAGTTCTTC
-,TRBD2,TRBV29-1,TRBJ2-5,CSVEDTGGRQETQYF,TGCAGCGTTGAAGATACGGGGGGAAGGCAAGAGACCCAGTACTTC
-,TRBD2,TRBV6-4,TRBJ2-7,CASSAQTSGSSYEQYF,TGTGCCAGCAGTGCCCAAACTAGCGGAAGCTCCTACGAGCAGTACTTC
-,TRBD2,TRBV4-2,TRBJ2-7,CASSQDLGIAGVTSYEQYF,TGTGCCAGCAGCCAAGATCTTGGTATAGCGGGAGTTACCTCCTACGAGCAGTACTTC
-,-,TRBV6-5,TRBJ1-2,CASSYGFGYGYTF,TGTGCCAGCAGTTACGGGTTCGGCTATGGCTACACCTTC
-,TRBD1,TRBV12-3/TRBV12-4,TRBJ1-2,CASSSHHRGLSYGYTF,TGTGCCAGCAGTTCGCACCACAGGGGGCTTAGCTATGGCTACACCTTC
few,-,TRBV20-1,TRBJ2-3,CSASVYTDTQYF,TGCAGTGCTAGCGTTTACACAGATACGCAGTATTTT
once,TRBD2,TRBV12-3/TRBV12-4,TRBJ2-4,CASSTSLAGWGNIQYF,TGTGCCAGCAGTACTTCCTTAGCGGGATGGGGAAACATTCAGTACTTC
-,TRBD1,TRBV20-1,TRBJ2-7,CSANAGQGDYEQYF,TGCAGTGCCAACGCGGGACAGGGTGACTACGAGCAGTACTTC
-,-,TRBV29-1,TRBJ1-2,CSVFEGYGYTF,TGCAGCGTTTTTGAGGGTTATGGCTACACCTTC
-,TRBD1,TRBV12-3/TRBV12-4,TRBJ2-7,CASRGSQGYEQYF,TGTGCCAGCAGGGGCTCACAGGGGTACGAGCAGTACTTC
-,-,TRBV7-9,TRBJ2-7,CASSSTPGAYEQYF,TGTGCCAGCAGCTCAACGCCGGGGGCCTACGAGCAGTACTTC